Given below is one T cell receptor (beta chain) in context. As yet, its antigen is unknown. This was a survey-level run. Sequencing used immunoSEQ multiplex PCR; TCRdb keeps in-frame clones, though not all of them. The data show tens of thousands of clones, around 80% seen once. This entry belongs to a study of STAT5B mutations in CD4+ large granular lymphocyte leukemia. V shed 5 bases and J 2 bases; nucleotides not matched to a gene: 8. The germline gives CDR1 SGHTA, CDR2 FQGNSA. The CDR3 runs 15 residues. Study-level results: Top patient clones used TRBV06 genes more often: 8/27 versus 2/35 in controls.

The chain is built from TRBV7-2 and TRBJ2-7; 8 bases map to TRBD2. Sequences were obtained from CD4+ T cells from blood buffy coats. The clonotype originates from a human donor in good health. This CDR3 reads CASSPAGREAYEQYF. DNA of the CDR3: TGTGCCAGCAGCCCAGCGGGGCGGGAGGCCTACGAGCAGTACTTC.